This TCR beta chain appears in the sequencing data of a study of glioma-infiltrating T cells after dendritic cell vaccination. The CDR3 totals 19 residues. After removal of 4 bases from V and 5 bases from J, the junction contained 19 bases not matched to a gene. Germline assignment: CDR1 SGDLS and CDR2 YYNGEE. Primers: 60 V beta forward and 13 J beta reverse. The table came from immunoSEQ multiplex PCR; TCRdb's copy has only in-frame clones and leaves some out. The sample consists of around 89,000 clones, approximately 84% of them appearing once. Overall study findings and caveats: Complete blood and tumor specimen sets were limited to few patients.

This clone showed up just once. The antigen remains undetermined. V and J are TRBV9 and TRBJ2-1; 9 nucleotides align to TRBD2. This receptor was taken from a human donor with glioblastoma. Here the sequenced sample was blood, taken before dendritic cell vaccination. The CDR3 nucleotides are TGTGCCAGCAGCCCGAGAAAGGGGGCGCGACTAGCGGACCACAATGAGCAGTTCTTC. This translates into CASSPRKGARLADHNEQFF.